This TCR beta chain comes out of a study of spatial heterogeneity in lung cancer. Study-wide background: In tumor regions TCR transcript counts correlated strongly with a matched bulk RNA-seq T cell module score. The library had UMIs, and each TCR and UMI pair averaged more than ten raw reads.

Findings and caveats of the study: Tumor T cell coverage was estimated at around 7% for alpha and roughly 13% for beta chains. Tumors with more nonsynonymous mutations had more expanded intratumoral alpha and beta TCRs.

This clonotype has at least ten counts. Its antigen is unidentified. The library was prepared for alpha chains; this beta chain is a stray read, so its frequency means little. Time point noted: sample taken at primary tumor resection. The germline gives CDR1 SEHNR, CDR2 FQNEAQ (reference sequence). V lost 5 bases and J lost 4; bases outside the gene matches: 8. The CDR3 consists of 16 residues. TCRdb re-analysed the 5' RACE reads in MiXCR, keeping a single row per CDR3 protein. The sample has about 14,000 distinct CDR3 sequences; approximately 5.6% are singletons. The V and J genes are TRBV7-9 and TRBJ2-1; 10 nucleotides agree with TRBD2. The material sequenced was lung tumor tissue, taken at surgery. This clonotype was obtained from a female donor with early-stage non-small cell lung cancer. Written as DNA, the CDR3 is TGTGCCAGCAGCACGCTCCAAGCGGGGGGGTACAATGAGCAGTTCTTC. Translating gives CASSTLQAGGYNEQFF.